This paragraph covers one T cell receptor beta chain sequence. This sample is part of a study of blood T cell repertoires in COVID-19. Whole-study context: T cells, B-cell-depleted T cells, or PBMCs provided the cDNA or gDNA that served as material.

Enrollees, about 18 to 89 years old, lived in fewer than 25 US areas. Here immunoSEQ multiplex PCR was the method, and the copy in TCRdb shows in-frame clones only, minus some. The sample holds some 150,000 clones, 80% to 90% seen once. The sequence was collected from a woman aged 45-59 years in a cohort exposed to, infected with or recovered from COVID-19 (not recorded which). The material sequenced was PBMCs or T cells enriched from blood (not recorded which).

CDR3 nucleotides: TGTGCCAGTAGTATTCTCCTAGACTACGAGCAGTACTTC. It encodes CASSILLDYEQYF. The chain joins TRBV19 to TRBJ2-7; D gene unclear. CDR1 and CDR2 (germline): LNHDA, SQIVND (reference sequence). Between the trimmed V and J ends, which lost 3 bases and 3 bases, there was a span of 9 bases. The CDR3 loop spans 13 amino acids.